Following are 21 T cell receptor beta chains from one sample sequenced in a study of cytomegalovirus exposure and HLA in healthy donors. Vbeta (60) and Jbeta (13) primers were used in the PCR. Repertoires were generated with immunoSEQ multiplex PCR, while TCRdb's copy carries only in-frame clones and drops some. The table records about 110,000 clones, approximately 79% of them present only once. Sequencing was performed on PBMCs. The receptors come from a woman between 40 and 55 years old in good health and CMV-seropositive.

The V call is TRBV5-6, the J call TRBJ2-7; D gene unclear. V lost 0 bases and J lost 6, with 13 bases in between. Looked up from germline, CDR1 is SGHDT and CDR2 is YYEEEE. The CDR3 contains 14 residues. The CDR3 loop is CASSLVGDLGEQYF. The CDR3 nucleotides are TGTGCCAGCAGCTTGGTCGGAGACCTAGGCGAGCAGTACTTC.

The sample holds a few counts of this clone. The gene calls are TRBV5-7 and TRBJ2-2, with D tentatively TRBD1 (6 bases). TRBV5-7 is labeled an ORF, and its function is uncertain. The CDR3 totals 18 residues. V dropped 4 bases and J dropped 1 base, with 20 bases sitting between them. The CDR3 spells CASSGDIQHYVNTGELFF. In DNA form, the CDR3 reads TGTGCCAGCAGCGGGGACATCCAGCATTACGTGAACACCGGGGAGCTGTTTTTT.

The chain has TRBV6-5 and TRBJ1-3; possible D gene TRBD1, 6 bases. Germline-derived CDR1 and CDR2 are MNHEY and SVGAGI. V dropped 0 bases and J dropped 7 bases, with 13 bases sitting between them. The CDR3 is 15 amino acids. This CDR3 is CASSYSARGGNTIYF. CDR3 in DNA: TGTGCCAGCAGTTACTCGGCCAGGGGAGGGAACACCATATATTTT.

In DNA form, the CDR3 reads TGTGCCAGCGCCGTTCAGGCGAAGTCCTACGAGCAGTACTTC. Translated: CASAVQAKSYEQYF. The chain combines TRBV14 with TRBJ2-7; D remains unclear. Germline CDR1 and CDR2: SGHDN and FVKESK. The V end lost 8 bases, the J end lost 1 base, and 15 bases lay between the germline ends. This CDR3 spans 14 amino acids.

This clone was counted a few times. This chain connects TRBV5-6 to TRBJ1-2; TRBD1 is a possible D gene (6 bases). The germline V and J ends were trimmed by 2 bases and 9 bases, with 17 bases remaining between them. Germline V gene lookup returns CDR1 SGHDT and CDR2 YYEEEE. The CDR3 runs to 14 residues. The CDR3 DNA is TGTGCCAGCAGCTTCAACGGACAGCTTGAACGCTACACCTTC. Translated: CASSFNGQLERYTF.

The V call is TRBV2, the J call TRBJ1-2; tentative D call: TRBD1 (6 bases). The V and J ends lost 4 bases and 1 base respectively, with 7 bases between them. Germline-derived CDR1 and CDR2 are SNHLY and FYNNEI. The CDR3 spans 13 residues. In DNA, the CDR3 is TGTGCCAGCAGTGGACAGGATAACTATGGCTACACCTTC. Protein sequence: CASSGQDNYGYTF. Variable domain in full (rest from reference TRBV2 and TRBJ1-2): EPEVTQTPSHQVTQMGQEVILRCVPISNHLYFYWYRQILGQKVEFLVSFYNNEISEKSEIFDDQFSVERPDGSNFTLKIRSTKLEDSAMYFCASSGQDNYGYTFGSGTRLTVV.

V usage is TRBV19 and J usage is TRBJ2-1; 10 positions match TRBD1. The CDR3 runs 14 residues. CDR1 is LNHDA and CDR2 is SQIVND in the germline V gene (reference sequence). CDR3 loop: CATHGTGEGNEQFF. The CDR3 bases are TGTGCAACGCATGGGACAGGGGAGGGGAATGAGCAGTTCTTC.

J is TRBJ1-1 and V is TRBV5-1; a possible D gene is TRBD1 (5 bases). V was shortened by 0 bases and J by 5 bases, with 11 bases between the two germline ends. This CDR3 spans 14 amino acids. CDR1 and CDR2 (germline): SGHRS, YFSETQ. CDR3 nucleotide sequence: TGCGCCAGCAGCTTGGGACAGTTTAGTACTGAAGCTTTCTTT. Translated: CASSLGQFSTEAFF.

This chain uses TRBV10-3 with TRBJ2-2, with D tentatively TRBD2 (6 bases). The V gene lost 0 bases and the J gene lost 4 bases, with 9 bases spanning the gap. The V gene's germline CDR1 is ENHRY and CDR2 SYGVKD. The CDR3 is 15 amino acids. CDR3 bases: TGTGCCATCAGTGAGTCCGGGGGTAGCACCGGGGAGCTGTTTTTT. Translating gives CAISESGGSTGELFF.

This clone showed up just a few times. This chain links TRBV2 with TRBJ1-5, with D possibly matching TRBD1 (5 bases). This CDR3 is built from 13 residues. V gave up 5 bases and J gave up 9 bases, with 14 bases separating them. The germline gives CDR1 SNHLY, CDR2 FYNNEI. Here the CDR3 DNA reads TGTGCCAGCAGTCCGTTAGACAGATCGCCCCAGCATTTT. As protein: CASSPLDRSPQHF.

A few counts support this clone. Written as DNA, the CDR3 is TGCGCCAGCAGTACGGGACTTCGCTCCTACAATGAGCAGTTCTTC. This translates into CASSTGLRSYNEQFF. This chain uses TRBV10-2 with TRBJ2-1, with D tentatively TRBD2 (6 bases). Trimming took off 5 bases at V and 0 bases at J, with 11 bases between the two ends. From germline, CDR1 is WSHSY and CDR2 SAAADI. The CDR3 runs to 15 residues.

The gene calls are TRBV25-1 and TRBJ2-3; 7 nucleotides align to TRBD2. Trimming cost V 4 bases and J 7 bases; bases outside gene matches: 5. This CDR3 has 13 amino acids. Germline lookup yields CDR1 MGHDK and CDR2 SYGVNS. The CDR3 loop is CASSGGGLHTQYF. The DNA of the CDR3 is TGTGCCAGCAGTGGGGGGGGTCTACATACGCAGTATTTT.

The rearrangement links TRBV21-1 to TRBJ1-1; TRBD1 is taken as the D call from the table, unchecked against the DNA. TRBV21-1 is flagged as a pseudogene. This CDR3 region has 13 residues. The CDR3 protein is CASSKSVNTEAFF. CDR3 in DNA: TGTGCCAGCAGTAAATCAGTGAACACTGAAGCTTTCTTT.

The chain uses TRBV4-2 and TRBJ2-2; the D gene is possibly TRBD2 (6 bases). This CDR3 has 19 amino acids. Trimming took 2 bases from V and 4 from J, leaving 23 bases between them. CDR1 is LGHNA and CDR2 is YNFKEQ in the germline V gene. The CDR3 is CASSQLPPGPEGSTGELFF. The CDR3 nucleotides are TGTGCCAGCAGCCAACTTCCGCCGGGACCGGAGGGGAGCACCGGGGAGCTGTTTTTT.

V is TRBV19 and J is TRBJ1-5; TRBD1 matches 9 bases. CDR1 is LNHDA, CDR2 SQIVND, per germline (reference sequence). Germline trimming cut 2 bases from V and 2 bases from J; bases unmatched to any gene: 4. The CDR3 loop spans 16 amino acids. DNA of the CDR3: TGTGCCAGTAGTATAACAGGGGGCCGGGGCAATCAGCCCCAGCATTTT. Residues: CASSITGGRGNQPQHF.

The V and J genes are TRBV15 and TRBJ1-2, with 7 bases matching TRBD1. J gave up 6 bases and V 1 base, and 5 bases lay outside the gene matches. CDR1 and CDR2 (germline): LNHNV, YYDKDF (reference sequence). The CDR3 spans 14 residues. DNA of the CDR3: TGTGCCACCAGCAGAGGAGAAACAGGGGATGGCTACACCTTC. This codes for CATSRGETGDGYTF.

This clone was observed a handful of times. This specimen includes other DNA sequences encoding the same CDR3. The chain uses TRBV2 and TRBJ2-5, with D maybe TRBD1 (6 bases). The germline CDR1 and CDR2 sequences are SNHLY and FYNNEI. The CDR3 spans 14 residues. V lost 1 base and J lost 2, with 8 bases in between. The CDR3 reads CASSEGRGQETQYF. CDR3 nucleotides: TGTGCCAGCAGTGAAGGCAGGGGTCAAGAGACCCAGTACTTC.

The genes are TRBV19 and TRBJ2-7; tentatively, D is TRBD1 (5 bases). The CDR3 loop spans 13 amino acids. Germline loops: CDR1 LNHDA, CDR2 SQIVND (reference sequence). The V end lost 4 bases, the J end lost 3 bases, and 10 bases lay between the germline ends. The DNA for the CDR3 is TGTGCCAGTAGTAGGACAAGCGACTACGAGCAGTACTTC. The encoded protein is CASSRTSDYEQYF. Looking up the rest from reference TRBV19 and TRBJ2-7 gives the full variable domain: DGGITQSPKYLFRKEGQNVTLSCEQNLNHDAMYWYRQDPGQGLRLIYYSQIVNDFQKGDIAEGYSVSREKKESFPLTVTSAQKNPTAFYLCASSRTSDYEQYFGPGTRLTVT.

This chain links TRBV7-8 with TRBJ2-2; D perhaps matches TRBD1 (7 bases). V was clipped by 6 bases and J by 4 bases, with 15 bases between them. This CDR3 is 15 amino acids long. The germline CDR1 and CDR2 sequences are SGHVS and FQNEAQ. CDR3 protein: CASSSGGTSTGELFF. DNA for the CDR3: TGTGCCAGCAGTTCAGGGGGGACAAGCACCGGGGAGCTGTTTTTT.

This rearrangement joins TRBV10-2 to TRBJ2-3, with 14 positions matching TRBD2. Trimming cost V 8 bases and J 1 base; bases outside gene matches: 11. CDR3 length: 18 amino acids. CDR1 WSHSY and CDR2 SAAADI come from the germline V gene. Here the CDR3 reads CASSEGLAGASGTDTQYF. Written as DNA, the CDR3 is TGCGCCAGCTCCGAGGGACTAGCGGGGGCCTCTGGCACAGATACGCAGTATTTT.

This chain links TRBV27 with TRBJ1-6, with 8 bases that match TRBD1. The CDR3 is made up of 15 amino acids. With 6 bases clipped from V and 5 bases from J, the junction kept 6 bases outside the gene matches. CDR1 is MNHEY and CDR2 is SMNVEV in the germline V gene (reference sequence). The CDR3 region is CASRPGTGDNSPLHF. CDR3 nucleotide sequence: TGTGCCAGCAGGCCCGGGACAGGAGATAATTCACCCCTCCACTTT.